The entry below describes one T cell receptor (beta chain). What it binds is not known. Data came from immunoSEQ multiplex PCR; TCRdb stores just in-frame clones and leaves some out. The repertoire holds roughly 96,000 clones, with roughly 89% as singletons. This CDR3 has 11 amino acids. CDR1 SQVTM and CDR2 ANQGSEA come from the germline V gene. V shed 8 bases and J shed 6 bases, with 11 bases lying between them. The data belong to a study of PD-1 blockade in classical Hodgkin lymphoma. General study points: Unlike CD8+ TCR diversity, which did not rise significantly by C4D1, CD4+ TCR diversity did. When nivolumab was started under 1 year after ASCT, patients were excluded. Baseline diversity was lower in partial responders and progressors than complete responders.

Each patient experienced a relapse that followed autologous stem cell transplantation, and brentuximab vedotin exposure varied. This sequence joins TRBV29-1 and TRBJ2-1; weak D call: TRBD2 (6 bases). This receptor was identified in a human donor with classical Hodgkin lymphoma. Source: peripheral blood mononuclear cells (PBMCs), taken before the second cycle of nivolumab. The CDR3 DNA follows: TGCAGCCCTAGGGAGGCCAATGAGCAGTTCTTC. This translates into CSPREANEQFF.